These T cell receptor beta chains were read from a single sample in a study of blood T cell repertoires in COVID-19. This table comes from immunoSEQ multiplex PCR, and its TCRdb copy is limited to in-frame clones, with some not included. The sample holds hundreds of thousands of clones; approximately 89% are singletons and the top ten take over 10%. The specimen sequenced was peripheral blood. The source is a woman aged 50 to 65 with COVID-19, enrolled during active disease. Both conserved end residues are part of each CDR3. The D gene is left open where the match is weak. For some rows the clone size is stated as once, few or many, or as a class when expanded; others skip it.

V gene: TRBV10-3
J gene: TRBJ2-1
clone size: .
D gene: TRBD2
CDR3 protein: CAIRDTSGGLYNEQFF
CDR3 DNA: TGTGCCATCAGGGACACTAGCGGGGGACTCTACAATGAGCAGTTCTTC

V gene: TRBV6-5
J gene: TRBJ1-2
clone size: once
D gene: TRBD1
CDR3 protein: CASRATGGTNYGYTF
CDR3 DNA: TGTGCCTCGCGGGCTACAGGGGGCACTAACTATGGCTACACCTTC

V gene: TRBV11-2
J gene: TRBJ2-5
clone size: .
D gene: TRBD2
CDR3 protein: CASSFLLAGRGETQYF
CDR3 DNA: TGTGCCAGCAGCTTCTTACTAGCGGGACGTGGGGAGACCCAGTACTTC

V gene: TRBV11-2
J gene: TRBJ1-1
clone size: .
D gene: .
CDR3 protein: CASSLTIEGAEAFF
CDR3 DNA: TGTGCCAGCAGCTTAACCATTGAAGGGGCTGAAGCTTTCTTT

V gene: TRBV6-5
J gene: TRBJ2-7
clone size: .
D gene: TRBD1
CDR3 protein: CASSRTGREQYF
CDR3 DNA: TGTGCCAGCAGTCGGACAGGGCGGGAGCAGTACTTC

V gene: TRBV7-3
J gene: TRBJ1-2
clone size: .
D gene: .
CDR3 protein: CASSEQGFYGYTF
CDR3 DNA: TGTGCCAGCAGCGAACAGGGCTTCTATGGCTACACCTTC

V gene: TRBV5-1
J gene: TRBJ2-2
clone size: .
D gene: TRBD2
CDR3 protein: CASSSRLAGGNTGELFF
CDR3 DNA: TGCGCCAGCAGCTCCAGACTAGCGGGGGGGAACACCGGGGAGCTGTTTTTT

V gene: TRBV7-9
J gene: TRBJ1-1
clone size: .
D gene: .
CDR3 protein: CASSLVGGPMNTEAFF
CDR3 DNA: TGTGCCAGCAGCTTAGTGGGGGGGCCCATGAACACTGAAGCTTTCTTT

V gene: TRBV28
J gene: TRBJ1-3
clone size: .
D gene: .
CDR3 protein: CASSFGGYGNTIYF
CDR3 DNA: TGTGCCAGCAGTTTCGGGGGGTACGGAAACACCATATATTTT

V gene: TRBV25-1
J gene: TRBJ1-2
clone size: .
D gene: TRBD1
CDR3 protein: CASSAYTGTGSGYTF
CDR3 DNA: TGTGCCAGCAGTGCTTATACCGGGACAGGCTCTGGCTACACCTTC

V gene: TRBV10-3
J gene: TRBJ1-3
clone size: .
D gene: TRBD1
CDR3 protein: CAISATGGAGNTIYF
CDR3 DNA: TGTGCCATCAGTGCTACAGGGGGGGCTGGAAACACCATATATTTT

V gene: TRBV5-4
J gene: TRBJ2-7
clone size: .
D gene: .
CDR3 protein: CASSLAAGGVGEQYF
CDR3 DNA: TGTGCCAGCAGCTTGGCCGCCGGAGGAGTTGGCGAGCAGTACTTC

V gene: TRBV30
J gene: TRBJ1-2
clone size: once
D gene: .
CDR3 protein: CAWRQGAGESYTF
CDR3 DNA: TGTGCCTGGAGGCAAGGGGCAGGGGAAAGCTACACCTTC

V gene: TRBV12-3/TRBV12-4
J gene: TRBJ2-4
clone size: .
D gene: .
CDR3 protein: CASSPGENIQYF
CDR3 DNA: TGTGCCAGCTCACCGGGAGAAAACATTCAGTACTTC

V gene: TRBV19
J gene: TRBJ2-3
clone size: .
D gene: .
CDR3 protein: CASSRSSMGAGDTQYF
CDR3 DNA: TGTGCCAGTAGTCGCTCCTCAATGGGGGCCGGGGATACGCAGTATTTT

V gene: TRBV27
J gene: TRBJ2-2
clone size: .
D gene: TRBD1
CDR3 protein: CATLTGGNTGELFF
CDR3 DNA: TGTGCCACCCTGACAGGGGGTAACACCGGGGAGCTGTTTTTT

V gene: TRBV4-2
J gene: TRBJ1-2
clone size: .
D gene: TRBD1
CDR3 protein: CASSQRTGTNYGYTF
CDR3 DNA: TGTGCCAGCAGCCAACGGACAGGGACCAACTATGGCTACACCTTC

V gene: TRBV5-1
J gene: TRBJ1-2
clone size: .
D gene: .
CDR3 protein: CASSLGGTGLDGYTF
CDR3 DNA: TGCGCCAGCAGCTTGGGCGGAACAGGGTTAGATGGCTACACCTTC

V gene: TRBV7-6
J gene: TRBJ1-3
clone size: .
D gene: .
CDR3 protein: CASSPTAGTPDSSGNTIYF
CDR3 DNA: TGTGCCAGCAGCCCTACAGCCGGGACACCGGACAGCTCTGGAAACACCATATATTTT

V gene: TRBV9
J gene: TRBJ1-5
clone size: .
D gene: .
CDR3 protein: CASSVGSSNQPQHF
CDR3 DNA: TGTGCCAGCAGCGTAGGCAGTAGCAATCAGCCCCAGCATTTT

V gene: TRBV18
J gene: TRBJ1-1
clone size: .
D gene: .
CDR3 protein: CASSASEGISEAFF
CDR3 DNA: TGTGCCAGCTCAGCTAGCGAGGGGATTTCTGAAGCTTTCTTT

V gene: TRBV7-2
J gene: TRBJ1-3
clone size: .
D gene: .
CDR3 protein: CASSLGAYSGNTIYF
CDR3 DNA: TGTGCCAGCAGCTTAGGGGCATACTCTGGAAACACCATATATTTT

V gene: TRBV6-6
J gene: TRBJ2-1
clone size: .
D gene: .
CDR3 protein: CASSQERGSGNEQFF
CDR3 DNA: TGTGCCAGCAGCCAAGAGAGGGGGTCCGGGAATGAGCAGTTCTTC

V gene: TRBV7-3
J gene: TRBJ1-1
clone size: .
D gene: .
CDR3 protein: CASSFLVNTEAFF
CDR3 DNA: TGTGCCAGCAGCTTCCTAGTGAACACTGAAGCTTTCTTT

V gene: TRBV6-5
J gene: TRBJ2-1
clone size: .
D gene: .
CDR3 protein: CASSPQFTNEQFF
CDR3 DNA: TGTGCCAGCAGCCCCCAGTTTACCAATGAGCAGTTCTTC

V gene: TRBV30
J gene: TRBJ1-2
clone size: once
D gene: .
CDR3 protein: CAWSTQYGYTF
CDR3 DNA: TGTGCCTGGAGTACACAGTATGGCTACACCTTC

V gene: TRBV7-6
J gene: TRBJ1-3
clone size: .
D gene: .
CDR3 protein: CASSPYSARSGNTIYF
CDR3 DNA: TGTGCCAGCAGCCCTTATTCCGCGCGTTCTGGAAACACCATATATTTT

V gene: TRBV27
J gene: TRBJ1-1
clone size: .
D gene: .
CDR3 protein: CASSLGGDTEAFF
CDR3 DNA: TGTGCCAGCAGTTTAGGGGGGGACACTGAAGCTTTCTTT

V gene: TRBV21-1
J gene: TRBJ1-1
clone size: .
D gene: .
CDR3 protein: CASSRGASTNTEAFF
CDR3 DNA: TGTGCCAGCAGCCGAGGAGCTTCAACGAACACTGAAGCTTTCTTT

V gene: TRBV6-5
J gene: TRBJ1-2
clone size: once
D gene: .
CDR3 protein: CAGGISGYTF
CDR3 DNA: TGTGCGGGGGGAATCAGCGGCTACACCTTC

V gene: TRBV19
J gene: TRBJ1-1
clone size: .
D gene: .
CDR3 protein: CASSIDPTSANTEAFF
CDR3 DNA: TGTGCCAGTAGTATAGATCCCACCAGTGCGAACACTGAAGCTTTCTTT

V gene: TRBV5-5
J gene: TRBJ2-3
clone size: .
D gene: TRBD1
CDR3 protein: CASSFPGQGVADTQYF
CDR3 DNA: TGTGCCAGCAGTTTTCCGGGACAGGGAGTCGCAGATACGCAGTATTTT

V gene: TRBV27
J gene: TRBJ1-1
clone size: .
D gene: .
CDR3 protein: CASSPARTGTEAFF
CDR3 DNA: TGTGCCAGCAGTCCCGCCCGGACGGGGACTGAAGCTTTCTTT

V gene: TRBV11-2
J gene: TRBJ1-1
clone size: .
D gene: .
CDR3 protein: CASSLRQPIEAFF
CDR3 DNA: TGTGCCAGCAGCTTGAGACAGCCAATTGAAGCTTTCTTT

V gene: TRBV6-2/TRBV6-3
J gene: TRBJ1-2
clone size: .
D gene: .
CDR3 protein: CASSSYRDYGYTF
CDR3 DNA: TGTGCCAGCAGTTCATACAGGGACTATGGCTACACCTTC

V gene: TRBV5-1
J gene: TRBJ2-7
clone size: .
D gene: TRBD1
CDR3 protein: CASSLGRGQDEQYF
CDR3 DNA: TGCGCCAGCAGCTTGGGCAGGGGGCAGGACGAGCAGTACTTC

V gene: TRBV27
J gene: TRBJ2-1
clone size: .
D gene: TRBD1
CDR3 protein: CASSADRGLYNEQFF
CDR3 DNA: TGTGCCAGCAGTGCCGACAGGGGCTTATACAATGAGCAGTTCTTC

V gene: TRBV11-2
J gene: TRBJ2-3
clone size: .
D gene: .
CDR3 protein: CASSARPSLTDTQYF
CDR3 DNA: TGTGCCAGCAGCGCACGCCCGAGTCTCACAGATACGCAGTATTTT

V gene: TRBV3-1/TRBV3-2
J gene: TRBJ1-1
clone size: .
D gene: TRBD1
CDR3 protein: CASSLTGDATEAFF
CDR3 DNA: TGTGCCAGCAGCCTGACAGGGGATGCCACTGAAGCTTTCTTT

V gene: TRBV13
J gene: TRBJ2-7
clone size: few
D gene: .
CDR3 protein: CASSLGRGEQYF
CDR3 DNA: TGTGCCAGCAGCTTAGGACGGGGGGAGCAGTACTTC

V gene: TRBV29-1
J gene: TRBJ2-1
clone size: .
D gene: TRBD2
CDR3 protein: CSVEGRGGKNEQFF
CDR3 DNA: TGCAGCGTTGAAGGGCGGGGGGGGAAGAATGAGCAGTTCTTC

V gene: TRBV6-5
J gene: TRBJ1-3
clone size: .
D gene: .
CDR3 protein: CASSYSFRASGNTIYF
CDR3 DNA: TGTGCCAGCAGTTACTCGTTCAGGGCCTCTGGAAACACCATATATTTT

V gene: TRBV10-2
J gene: TRBJ2-3
clone size: .
D gene: TRBD2
CDR3 protein: CASSELAGGLDTQYF
CDR3 DNA: TGCGCCAGCAGTGAATTAGCGGGGGGTTTGGATACGCAGTATTTT

V gene: TRBV5-1
J gene: TRBJ1-1
clone size: .
D gene: TRBD1
CDR3 protein: CASSLVGQGAEAFF
CDR3 DNA: TGCGCCAGCAGCTTGGTTGGACAGGGGGCTGAAGCTTTCTTT

V gene: TRBV3-1/TRBV3-2
J gene: TRBJ2-7
clone size: .
D gene: .
CDR3 protein: CASNLQGKYEQYF
CDR3 DNA: TGTGCCAGCAACCTACAGGGAAAATACGAGCAGTACTTC

V gene: TRBV5-1
J gene: TRBJ2-2
clone size: .
D gene: .
CDR3 protein: CASSPEWGRGELFF
CDR3 DNA: TGCGCCAGCAGCCCCGAGTGGGGGCGCGGGGAGCTGTTTTTT